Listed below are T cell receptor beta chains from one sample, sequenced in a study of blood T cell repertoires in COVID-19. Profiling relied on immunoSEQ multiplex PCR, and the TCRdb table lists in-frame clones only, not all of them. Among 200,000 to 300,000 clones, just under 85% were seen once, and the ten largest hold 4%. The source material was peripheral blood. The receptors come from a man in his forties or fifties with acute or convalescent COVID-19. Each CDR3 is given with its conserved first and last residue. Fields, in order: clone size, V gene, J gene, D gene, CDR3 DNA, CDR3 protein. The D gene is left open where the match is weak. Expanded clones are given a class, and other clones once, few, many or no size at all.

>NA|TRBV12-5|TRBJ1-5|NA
TGTGCTAGTGGTTTGGGCAGGGCTAATCAGCCCCAGCATTTT
CASGLGRANQPQHF
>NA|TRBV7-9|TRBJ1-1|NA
TGTGCCAGCAACGGGATGTTGAACACTGAAGCTTTCTTT
CASNGMLNTEAFF
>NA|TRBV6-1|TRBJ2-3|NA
TGTGCCAGCAGTGAACACGGAGTCCCGGTCACAGATACGCAGTATTTT
CASSEHGVPVTDTQYF
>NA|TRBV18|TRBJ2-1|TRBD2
TGTGCCAGCTCACCGCAGGGACTAGGCCACAATGAGCAGTTCTTC
CASSPQGLGHNEQFF
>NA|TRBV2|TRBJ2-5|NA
TGTGCCAGCAGTGATCCGGCCCAGTACTTC
CASSDPAQYF
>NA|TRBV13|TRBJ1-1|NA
TGTGCCAGCAGCTTAACGGTAGGTGGGACCGGGGCAGGGGACACTGAAGCTTTCTTT
CASSLTVGGTGAGDTEAFF
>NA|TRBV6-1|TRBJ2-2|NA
TGTGCCAGCAGTGAAGCAGGCGGGACCGGGGAGCTGTTTTTT
CASSEAGGTGELFF
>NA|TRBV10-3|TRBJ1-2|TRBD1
TGTGCCATCAGCGGCGGACAGGGGAATGGCTACACCTTC
CAISGGQGNGYTF
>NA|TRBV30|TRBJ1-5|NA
TGTGCCTGGAGTTCCAATAGCAATCAGCCCCAGCATTTT
CAWSSNSNQPQHF
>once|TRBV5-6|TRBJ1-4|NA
TGTGCCAGCAGCTTTCCTTCGGTTAATGAAAAACTGTTTTTT
CASSFPSVNEKLFF
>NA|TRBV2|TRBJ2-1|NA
TGTGCCAGCTCACAGAACTACAATGAGCAGTTCTTC
CASSQNYNEQFF
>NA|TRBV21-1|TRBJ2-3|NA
TGTGCCAGCAGCCACCCGGGACAGCATTTCGGGCAGTATTTT
CASSHPGQHFGQYF
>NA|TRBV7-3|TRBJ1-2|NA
TGTGCCAGCAGCTTAATGTCAGGGGCTGGCTATGGCTACACCTTC
CASSLMSGAGYGYTF
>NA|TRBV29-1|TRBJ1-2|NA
TGCAGCTACTCCGGGGGGACTAACTATGGCTACACCTTC
CSYSGGTNYGYTF
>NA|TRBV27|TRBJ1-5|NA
TGTGCCAGCAGTTTCCGTCGGGATAGCAATCAGCCCCAGCATTTT
CASSFRRDSNQPQHF
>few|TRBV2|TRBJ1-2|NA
TGTGCCAGCAGGGACAGCCTTTATGGCTACACCTTC
CASRDSLYGYTF
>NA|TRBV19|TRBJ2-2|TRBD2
TGTGCCAGTAGTATCGTGCTAGCGGGAGGGCCGGGGGAGCTGTTTTTT
CASSIVLAGGPGELFF
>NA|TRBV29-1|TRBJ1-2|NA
TGCAGCGTGTCCCAGGGCGCAACTAACTATGGCTACACCTTC
CSVSQGATNYGYTF
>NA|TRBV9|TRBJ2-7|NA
TGTGCCAGCAGCCTAGGAGGGGGCCTTCTCTACGAGCAGTACTTC
CASSLGGGLLYEQYF
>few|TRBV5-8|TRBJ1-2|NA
TGTGCCAGCAGCTTGGGTACCGGGTCGGAAGGCTACACCTTC
CASSLGTGSEGYTF
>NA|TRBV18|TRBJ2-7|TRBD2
TGTGCCAGCTCACCCATTCCCCGGCTAGCGGGACACGAGCAGTACTTC
CASSPIPRLAGHEQYF
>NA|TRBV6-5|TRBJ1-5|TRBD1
TGTGCCAGCAGCCCAGGGGGGAATCAGCCCCAGCATTTT
CASSPGGNQPQHF
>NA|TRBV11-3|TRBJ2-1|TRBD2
TGTGCCAGCAGCCTTGCTAGCGGGAGTGGAGCCCACAATGAGCAGTTCTTC
CASSLASGSGAHNEQFF
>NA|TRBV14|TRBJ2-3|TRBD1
TGTGCCAGCAGCCAAGGGGGACAGGGGGCTGTTACGCAGTATTTT
CASSQGGQGAVTQYF
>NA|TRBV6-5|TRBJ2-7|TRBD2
TGTGCCAGCAGTTACCCGACGGGAGGTCCGACCTACGAGCAGTACTTC
CASSYPTGGPTYEQYF
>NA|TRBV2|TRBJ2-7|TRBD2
TGTGCCAGCAAACTAAGGGCTAGCGGGGACTACGAGCAGTACTTC
CASKLRASGDYEQYF
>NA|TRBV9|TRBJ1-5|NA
TGTGCCAGCAGCGTCTGGGGCAGCAATCAGCCCCAGCATTTT
CASSVWGSNQPQHF
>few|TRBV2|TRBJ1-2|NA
TGTGCCAGCAGTGAAGCGGCGGTCGGCTATGGCTACACCTTC
CASSEAAVGYGYTF
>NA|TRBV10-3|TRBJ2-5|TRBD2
TGTGCCATCAGTGAGCTCGGGGGGGCTGAAGAGACCCAGTACTTC
CAISELGGAEETQYF
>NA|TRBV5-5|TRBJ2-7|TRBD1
TGTGCCAGCAGCCAATTGACAGGGGGTAGCTACGAGCAGTACTTC
CASSQLTGGSYEQYF